Listed below are T cell receptor beta chains from one sample, sequenced in a study of T cell responses to AZD1222 COVID-19 vaccine. Assay: immunoSEQ multiplex PCR; the TCRdb copy retains only in-frame clones and omits some. The data show 150,000 to 190,000 clones, with roughly nine tenths seen just once and 1.5% to 2% held by the top ten. The sample in question was peripheral blood, obtained on day 0 of AZD1222 vaccination. These receptors all come from an adult in good health. Each CDR3 is given with its conserved first and last residue.

V,CDR3
TRBV5-1,CASSLSGQGIYEQYF
TRBV10-3,CAISPLDRVGINEQFF
TRBV19,CASSIGPPERGNIQYF
TRBV12-3/TRBV12-4,CASSPLSSGEAFF
TRBV27,CASSSSSYNEQFF
TRBV24-1,CATSDLQRGLLNTGELFF
TRBV5-6,CASSPGLAGVTKSYEQYF
TRBV5-4,CASSLVGTPYEQYF
TRBV4-1,CASSLGQGDQPQHF
TRBV28,CASSLNLAGSYNEQFF
TRBV18,CASSDTGPVNTDTQYF
TRBV2,CASSEFRSGSVLTDTQYF
TRBV28,CASSPLMRGSRDQPQHF
TRBV7-8,CASSLLPQGNSPLHF